Reported below is one TCR beta chain. This CDR3 is also generated by other DNA sequences in the sample. This sample stems from a study of OX40 agonist ivuxolimab in advanced cancers. The overall study: A male proportion of over 70% was recorded, with mean age 60 years and range about 23 to 80.

Method: immunoSEQ multiplex PCR; TCRdb's copy keeps in-frame clones and lacks some. Altogether some 94,000 clones are present, approximately 95% being singletons, with the ten largest covering 2%. Germline-derived CDR1 and CDR2 are SGDLS and YYNGEE. V lost 3 bases, J lost 4 bases, and 9 bases lay in between. The CDR3 spans 13 residues. This clonotype was obtained from an adult with an advanced solid tumor such as melanoma, head and neck, liver or kidney cancer. This specimen consisted of CD4+ or CD8+ T cells sorted from blood, obtained in a trial of the OX40 agonist ivuxolimab. V and J are TRBV9 and TRBJ2-3; D is possibly TRBD2 (6 bases). The CDR3 coding sequence is TGTGCCAGCAGCGCCCCGGGGGCAGATACGCAGTATTTT. This encodes CASSAPGADTQYF.